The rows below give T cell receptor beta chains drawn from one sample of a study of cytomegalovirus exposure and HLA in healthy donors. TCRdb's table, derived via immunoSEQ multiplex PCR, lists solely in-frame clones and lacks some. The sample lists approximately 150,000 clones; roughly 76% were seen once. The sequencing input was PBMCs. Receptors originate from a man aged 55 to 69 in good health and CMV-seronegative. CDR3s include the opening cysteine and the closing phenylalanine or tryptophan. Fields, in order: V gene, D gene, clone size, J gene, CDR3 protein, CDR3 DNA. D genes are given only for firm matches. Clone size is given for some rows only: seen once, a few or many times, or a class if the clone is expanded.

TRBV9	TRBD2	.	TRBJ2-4	CASSVARGRGTKNIQYF	TGTGCCAGCAGCGTAGCCCGAGGGCGGGGGACCAAAAACATTCAGTACTTC
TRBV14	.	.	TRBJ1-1	CASSQLDSLATEAFF	TGTGCCAGCAGCCAATTGGACAGCCTGGCCACTGAAGCTTTCTTT
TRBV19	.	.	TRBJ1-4	CASSLNRPDFNEKLFF	TGTGCCAGTAGTTTAAACAGGCCGGATTTTAATGAAAAACTGTTTTTT
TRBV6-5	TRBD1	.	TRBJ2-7	CASTRGTGTYEQYF	TGTGCCAGCACCCGAGGGACAGGGACCTACGAGCAGTACTTC
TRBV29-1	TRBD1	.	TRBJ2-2	CSVEAGQGTGELFF	TGCAGCGTAGAGGCGGGACAGGGTACCGGGGAGCTGTTTTTT
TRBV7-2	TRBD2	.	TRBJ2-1	CASSLVGGGPVDEQFF	TGTGCCAGCAGCTTAGTTGGCGGGGGGCCCGTGGATGAGCAGTTCTTC
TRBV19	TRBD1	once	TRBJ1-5	CASSIDRGGNQPQHF	TGTGCCAGTAGTATTGACAGGGGAGGCAATCAGCCCCAGCATTTT
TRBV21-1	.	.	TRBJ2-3	CASSKGERTGQGDTQYF	TGTGCCAGCAGCAAAGGGGAGAGGACAGGGCAAGGAGATACGCAGTATTTT
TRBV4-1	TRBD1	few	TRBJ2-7	CASSRAGTGLMNEQYF	TGCGCCAGCAGCCGCGCCGGGACAGGGTTGATGAACGAGCAGTACTTC
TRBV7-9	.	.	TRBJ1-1	CASSLQGSEAFF	TGTGCCAGCAGCTTACAGGGGTCTGAAGCTTTCTTT
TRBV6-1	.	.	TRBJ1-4	CASSGRQSSEKLFF	TGTGCCAGCAGTGGAAGACAGTCGAGCGAAAAACTGTTTTTT
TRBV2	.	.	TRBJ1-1	CASSGRGTEAFF	TGTGCCAGCAGTGGCAGGGGCACTGAAGCTTTCTTT
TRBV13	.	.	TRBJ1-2	CASSSQGLGYGYTF	TGTGCCAGCAGCTCACAGGGCTTGGGCTATGGCTACACCTTC
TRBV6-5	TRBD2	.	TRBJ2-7	CASSYVAGYSYEQYF	TGTGCCAGCAGTTACGTAGCGGGATATAGCTACGAGCAGTACTTC
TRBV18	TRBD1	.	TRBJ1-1	CASSPRGQGLWAFF	TGTGCCAGCTCACCGCGGGGACAGGGGCTTTGGGCTTTCTTT
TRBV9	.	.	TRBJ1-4	CASSVDSTNEKLFF	TGTGCCAGCAGCGTAGACTCAACTAATGAAAAACTGTTTTTT
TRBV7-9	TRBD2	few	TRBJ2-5	CASSELAGETQYF	TGTGCCAGCAGTGAACTAGCGGGGGAGACCCAGTACTTC
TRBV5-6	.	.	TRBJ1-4	CASSQGGWGEKLFF	TGTGCCAGCAGTCAAGGGGGATGGGGTGAAAAACTGTTTTTT
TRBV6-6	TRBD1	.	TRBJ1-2	CASSFGTGGLYGYTF	TGTGCCAGCAGTTTTGGGACAGGGGGTCTCTATGGCTACACCTTC
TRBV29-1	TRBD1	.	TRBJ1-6	CSAAAAQGGLLHF	TGCAGCGCGGCCGCGGCACAGGGGGGCCTCCTCCACTTT
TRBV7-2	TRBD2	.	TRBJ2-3	CASSPGLAGRADTQYF	TGTGCCAGCAGCCCTGGACTAGCGGGACGGGCAGATACGCAGTATTTT
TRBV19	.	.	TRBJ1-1	CASSGRGTEAFF	TGTGCCAGTAGTGGACGCGGGACTGAAGCTTTCTTT
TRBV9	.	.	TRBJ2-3	CASSVTRGTDTQYF	TGTGCCAGCAGCGTTACCCGGGGCACAGATACGCAGTATTTT
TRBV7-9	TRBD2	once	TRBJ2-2	CASSASGSTNTGELFF	TGTGCCAGCAGCGCCAGCGGGAGCACGAACACCGGGGAGCTGTTTTTT
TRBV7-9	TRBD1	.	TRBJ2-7	CASSYTGAYEQYF	TGTGCCAGCAGTTATACAGGGGCCTACGAGCAGTACTTC
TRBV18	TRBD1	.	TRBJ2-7	CASSRVFSGQGSYEQYF	TGTGCCAGCTCACGTGTATTCTCTGGACAGGGGTCCTACGAGCAGTACTTC
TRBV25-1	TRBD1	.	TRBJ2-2	CASRGQEGLPGELFF	TGTGCCAGCAGGGGACAGGAAGGCCTTCCCGGGGAGCTGTTTTTT
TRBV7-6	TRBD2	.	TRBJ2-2	CASSPFAGGPGGELFF	TGTGCCAGCAGCCCCTTCGCGGGGGGGCCTGGCGGGGAGCTGTTTTTT
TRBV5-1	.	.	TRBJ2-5	CASRTTGQETQYF	TGCGCCAGCAGAACGACAGGACAAGAGACCCAGTACTTC
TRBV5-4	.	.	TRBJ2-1	CASSRGRGVEQFF	TGTGCCAGCAGCCGGGGCAGGGGAGTTGAGCAGTTCTTC
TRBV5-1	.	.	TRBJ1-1	CASSLAGGNTEAFF	TGCGCCAGCAGCTTGGCCGGGGGAAACACTGAAGCTTTCTTT
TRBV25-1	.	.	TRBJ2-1	CASTVGGAEQFF	TGTGCCAGCACCGTGGGTGGAGCTGAGCAGTTCTTC
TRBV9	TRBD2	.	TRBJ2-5	CASSYPATSGGQETQYF	TGTGCCAGCAGCTACCCAGCGACTAGCGGGGGGCAAGAGACCCAGTACTTC
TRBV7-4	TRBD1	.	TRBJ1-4	CASSFSRTGARNEKLFF	TGTGCCAGCAGCTTTTCAAGGACAGGTGCCCGTAATGAAAAACTGTTTTTT
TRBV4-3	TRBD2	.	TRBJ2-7	CASSHGTRVGEQYF	TGCGCCAGCAGCCACGGGACTAGGGTAGGTGAGCAGTACTTC
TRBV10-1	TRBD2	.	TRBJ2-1	CASGSAGGNEQFF	TGCGCCAGCGGGTCGGCCGGGGGGAATGAGCAGTTCTTC
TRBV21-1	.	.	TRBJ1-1	CASSKKTGGRNTEAFF	TGTGCCAGCAGCAAAAAGACGGGGGGGAGGAACACTGAAGCTTTCTTT
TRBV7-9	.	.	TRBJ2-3	CASASPDTQYF	TGTGCCAGCGCTAGCCCAGATACGCAGTATTTT
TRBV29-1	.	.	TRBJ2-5	CSVAPAEETQYF	TGCAGCGTTGCCCCCGCCGAGGAGACCCAGTACTTC
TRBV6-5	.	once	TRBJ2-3	CASKGGGTDTQYF	TGTGCCAGTAAAGGAGGGGGCACAGATACGCAGTATTTT
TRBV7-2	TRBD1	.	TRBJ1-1	CASSSGGGYTEAFF	TGTGCCAGCAGTTCAGGGGGTGGGTACACTGAAGCTTTCTTT